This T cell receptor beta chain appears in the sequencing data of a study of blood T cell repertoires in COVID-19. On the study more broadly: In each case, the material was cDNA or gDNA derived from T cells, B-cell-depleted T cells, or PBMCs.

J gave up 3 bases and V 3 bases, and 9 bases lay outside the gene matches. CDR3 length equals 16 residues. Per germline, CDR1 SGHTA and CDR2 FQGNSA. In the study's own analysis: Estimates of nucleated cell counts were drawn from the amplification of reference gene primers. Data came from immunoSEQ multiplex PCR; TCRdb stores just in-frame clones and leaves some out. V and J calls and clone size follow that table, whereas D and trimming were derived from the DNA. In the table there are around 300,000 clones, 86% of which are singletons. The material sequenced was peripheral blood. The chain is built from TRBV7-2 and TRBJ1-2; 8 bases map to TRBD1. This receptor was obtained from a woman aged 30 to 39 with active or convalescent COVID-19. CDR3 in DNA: TGTGCCAGCAGCTTCTCAGGGGGCGATATTGACTATGGCTACACCTTC. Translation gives CASSFSGGDIDYGYTF.